These 7 T cell receptor beta chains were sequenced from one sample in a study of blood T cell repertoires in COVID-19. Method: immunoSEQ multiplex PCR; TCRdb's copy keeps in-frame clones and lacks some. The sample lists approximately 210,000 clones, around 84% seen once, with nearly 20% in the top ten. Sequences were obtained from peripheral blood. These TCRs come from a man aged 25-45 years with active or convalescent COVID-19.

The chain links TRBV5-6 to TRBJ2-7; 9 bases fit TRBD1. V lost 2 bases to trimming and J lost 4 bases; unmatched junction nucleotides: 4. Germline CDR1 and CDR2: SGHDT and YYEEEE. The CDR3 consists of 14 residues. The CDR3 is CASSFVQGAYEQYF. The CDR3 coding sequence is TGTGCCAGCAGCTTTGTACAGGGGGCTTACGAGCAGTACTTC.

This chain connects TRBV28 to TRBJ1-2, with D perhaps matching TRBD1 (5 bases). V dropped 6 bases and J dropped 4 bases, with 18 bases sitting between them. CDR1 and CDR2 (germline): MDHEN, SYDVKM. This CDR3 has 15 amino acids. The CDR3 here is CASSPFREGIYGYTF. The CDR3 nucleotides are TGTGCCAGCAGCCCTTTTAGGGAGGGGATCTATGGCTACACCTTC.

This chain links TRBV30 with TRBJ2-3; possible D gene TRBD1, 6 bases. Germline CDR1 GTSNPN, CDR2 SVGIG (reference sequence). The CDR3 extends over 18 amino acids. V was clipped by 0 bases and J by 0 bases, with 19 bases between them. The CDR3 DNA is TGTGCCTGGAGTGTACAGAGGCGGACAGCCCTTAGCACAGATACGCAGTATTTT. Amino acids: CAWSVQRRTALSTDTQYF. Variable domain in full (rest from reference TRBV30 and TRBJ2-3): SQTIHQWPATLVQPVGSPLSLECTVEGTSNPNLYWYRQAAGRGLQLLFYSVGIGQISSEVPQNLSASRPQDRQFILSSKKLLLSDSGFYLCAWSVQRRTALSTDTQYFGPGTRLTVL.

This chain uses TRBV7-9 with TRBJ1-2; D is possibly TRBD1 (5 bases). V was cut by 1 base and J by 0 bases, with 6 bases left in between. The CDR3 runs to 14 residues. Germline V gene data show CDR1 as SEHNR and CDR2 as FQNEAQ (reference sequence). CDR3 loop: CASSLEGPNYGYTF. In nucleotides, the CDR3 is TGTGCCAGCAGCTTAGAGGGGCCTAACTATGGCTACACCTTC.

The V gene is TRBV7-6, the J gene TRBJ1-3; D gene ambiguous. V was trimmed by 0 bases and J by 4 bases, leaving 13 bases between them. Per the germline V gene, CDR1 is SGHVS and CDR2 is FNYEAQ. This CDR3 has 16 residues. For the CDR3, the DNA is TGTGCCAGCAGCTTAGCATACAGCTTGGGCGGAAACACCATATATTTT. This encodes CASSLAYSLGGNTIYF.

The chain links TRBV28 to TRBJ2-6; 8 positions agree with TRBD1. Losses at the gene ends were 9 bases for V and 1 base for J; bases not matched to a gene: 2. The germline CDR1 and CDR2 sequences are MDHEN and SYDVKM. The CDR3 totals 14 residues. In DNA form, the CDR3 reads TGTGCCAGTCGACAGGGGTCTGGGGCCAACGTCCTGACTTTC. This gives the protein CASRQGSGANVLTF.

The chain joins TRBV2 to TRBJ2-1, with 10 nucleotides matching TRBD2. This CDR3 is 15 amino acids long. Germline V gene data show CDR1 as SNHLY and CDR2 as FYNNEI. The ends lost 8 bases at V and 9 bases at J; junction bases unmatched: 13. The DNA for the CDR3 is TGTGCCAGCCGAGTTAGTAGCGGGGGGCGGGGTGAGCAGTTCTTC. This encodes CASRVSSGGRGEQFF. The full variable domain, its missing parts supplied by reference TRBV2 and TRBJ2-1, is EPEVTQTPSHQVTQMGQEVILRCVPISNHLYFYWYRQILGQKVEFLVSFYNNEISEKSEIFDDQFSVERPDGSNFTLKIRSTKLEDSAMYFCASRVSSGGRGEQFFGPGTRLTVL.